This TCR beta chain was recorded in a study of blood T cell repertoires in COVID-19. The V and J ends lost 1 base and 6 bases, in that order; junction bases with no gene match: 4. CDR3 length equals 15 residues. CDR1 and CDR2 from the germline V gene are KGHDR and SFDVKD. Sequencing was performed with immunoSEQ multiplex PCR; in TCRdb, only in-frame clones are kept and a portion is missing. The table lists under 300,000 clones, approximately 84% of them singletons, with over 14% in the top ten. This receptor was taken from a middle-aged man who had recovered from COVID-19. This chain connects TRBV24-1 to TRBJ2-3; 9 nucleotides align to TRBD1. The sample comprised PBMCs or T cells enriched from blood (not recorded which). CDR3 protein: CATSDLQGAGDTQYF. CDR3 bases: TGTGCCACCAGTGATTTACAGGGGGCGGGTGATACGCAGTATTTT.